This TCR beta chain was captured by sequencing in a study of T cells in Graves' hyperthyroidism and ophthalmopathy. RNA transcripts were the template for amplifying TCR beta CDR3 regions. First-round RT-PCR targeting the TCR CDR3 was performed with the HTBI primer set. Each CDR3 protein is one row after TCRdb ran MiXCR on the multiplex PCR reads. The sample yields 300,000 to 400,000 distinct CDR3 sequences, over 20% seen once. CDR3 length: 13 residues. V lost 0 bases, J lost 2 bases, and 5 bases lay in between. Germline values: CDR1 MGHRA, CDR2 YSYEKL. This TCR was recovered from a woman aged 45-65 years with Graves' hyperthyroidism. The V and J genes are TRBV4-1 and TRBJ2-7, with D unclear. Input material: blood. The DNA for the CDR3 is TGCGCCAGCAGCCAAGATCTCGCCTACGAGCAGTACTTC. It specifies CASSQDLAYEQYF.